This TCR beta chain is from a study of T cells in Graves' hyperthyroidism and ophthalmopathy. On the study more broadly: Peripheral blood was acquired at first diagnosis, ahead of any therapy whatsoever.

Hyperthyroidism was newly diagnosed in patients aged 18 to 65 (duration under 2 months). This clonotype occurred a few times. As yet, its antigen is unknown. TCR beta CDR3 regions were amplified from RNA. The study used the HTBI primer set for a first-round RT-PCR of the TCR CDR3. TCRdb analysed the multiplex PCR reads with MiXCR anew, one entry per CDR3 protein. Of 800,000 or so distinct CDR3 sequences listed, around 39% are singletons. Study-wide results and limits: Ophthalmopathy was predicted by the model a median of 6.5 months ahead of onset.

This clonotype was obtained from a man between 18 and 29 years old with Graves' hyperthyroidism. Sequenced material: blood.

The CDR3 loop is CASMRGNTEAFF. CDR3 DNA sequence: TGTGCCAGCATGAGGGGGAACACTGAAGCTTTCTTT. The V gene is TRBV12-3 or TRBV12-4, the J gene TRBJ1-1, with D possibly TRBD1 on 5 matching bases. This CDR3 region has 12 residues. Trimming took off 7 bases at V and 1 base at J, with 7 bases between the two ends.